This is a list of T cell receptor beta chains from one sample in a study of blood T cell repertoires in COVID-19. Some clones are missing from TCRdb's copy, which holds only in-frame ones; the method was immunoSEQ multiplex PCR. The sample consists of tens of thousands of clones, 86% of them appearing once. Sequencing used peripheral blood. The receptors derive from a woman aged 80 or older with acute or convalescent COVID-19. The CDR3 runs from the conserved cysteine through the conserved F or W. A D gene is named only where the DNA matches it firmly. Some rows mark clone size as missing; the rest say once, few, many or name a class of expanded clone.

.	TRBJ2-3	TRBD2	TRBV18	CASSPGGGTDTQYF	TGTGCCAGCTCACCGGGAGGGGGCACAGATACGCAGTATTTT
.	TRBJ1-1	TRBD1	TRBV11-2	CASSSTGGDTEAFF	TGTGCCAGCAGCTCGACAGGGGGTGACACTGAAGCTTTCTTT
.	TRBJ2-1	.	TRBV12-3/TRBV12-4	CASRSQGYNEQFF	TGTGCCAGCAGATCTCAGGGGTACAATGAGCAGTTCTTC
.	TRBJ2-1	.	TRBV7-9	CASSFLGARYNEQFF	TGTGCCAGCAGCTTTCTGGGGGCCAGGTACAATGAGCAGTTCTTC
few	TRBJ1-1	TRBD1	TRBV6-7	CASSYRDRVIEAFF	TGTGCCAGCAGTTACCGTGACAGGGTTATTGAAGCTTTCTTT
.	TRBJ2-1	TRBD1	TRBV5-1	CASSNRGFSYNEQFF	TGCGCCAGCAGCAACAGGGGGTTCTCCTACAATGAGCAGTTCTTC
.	TRBJ2-5	TRBD2	TRBV11-3	CASRGLGFTGETQYF	TGTGCCAGCAGGGGACTAGGGTTTACCGGGGAGACCCAGTACTTC
.	TRBJ1-4	.	TRBV3-1/TRBV3-2	CASSQEGGRGEKLFF	TGTGCCAGCAGCCAAGAAGGGGGTCGGGGAGAAAAACTGTTTTTT
.	TRBJ2-1	TRBD2	TRBV19	CASVANAGGPNEQFF	TGTGCCAGTGTCGCGAACGCGGGAGGGCCCAATGAGCAGTTCTTC
once	TRBJ2-1	TRBD2	TRBV19	CASSTSLAGSSYNEQFF	TGTGCCAGTAGTACCTCCCTAGCGGGGTCCTCCTACAATGAGCAGTTCTTC
.	TRBJ2-3	TRBD2	TRBV24-1	CATSPGAGGPTDTQYF	TGTGCCACCAGCCCAGGGGCGGGGGGTCCCACAGATACGCAGTATTTT
.	TRBJ1-3	TRBD1	TRBV7-3	CASSLGRDSTIYF	TGTGCCAGCAGCCTCGGAAGGGACAGCACCATATATTTT
.	TRBJ2-1	TRBD2	TRBV3-1/TRBV3-2	CASSQRGGGEQFF	TGTGCCAGCAGCCAGCGGGGGGGCGGTGAGCAGTTCTTC
.	TRBJ2-7	TRBD1	TRBV4-1	CASSRDSGSYEQYF	TGCGCCAGCAGCCGGGACAGCGGATCCTACGAGCAGTACTTC
.	TRBJ2-1	TRBD1	TRBV18	CASSLPGQRNNEQFF	TGTGCCAGCTCACTCCCGGGACAGCGGAACAATGAGCAGTTCTTC
.	TRBJ2-1	.	TRBV7-6	CASSRSPREGNEQFF	TGTGCCAGCAGCCGATCTCCGAGGGAAGGCAATGAGCAGTTCTTC
.	TRBJ1-5	.	TRBV5-1	CASSLGGAYSNQPQHF	TGCGCCAGCAGCTTGGGAGGCGCCTATAGCAATCAGCCCCAGCATTTT
.	TRBJ2-3	.	TRBV7-9	CASSLTGGADTQYF	TGTGCCAGCAGCTTAACAGGGGGGGCAGATACGCAGTATTTT
.	TRBJ1-5	TRBD1	TRBV3-1/TRBV3-2	CASSQARTGQGNQPQHF	TGTGCCAGCAGCCAAGCACGCACAGGACAGGGCAATCAGCCCCAGCATTTT
few	TRBJ1-6	TRBD1	TRBV9	CASSVGGTVNSPLHF	TGTGCCAGCAGCGTAGGGGGGACAGTAAATTCACCCCTCCACTTT
.	TRBJ2-5	TRBD1	TRBV18	CASSRDRVETQYF	TGTGCCAGCTCGCGGGACAGGGTAGAGACCCAGTACTTC
.	TRBJ1-3	.	TRBV6-4	CASRTGTPNSGNTIYF	TGTGCCAGCAGAACCGGGACACCAAACTCTGGAAACACCATATATTTT
.	TRBJ1-2	TRBD1	TRBV27	CASRQGDYGYTF	TGTGCCAGTCGACAGGGTGACTATGGCTACACCTTC
.	TRBJ2-7	TRBD2	TRBV28	CASRKRGVAYEQYF	TGTGCCAGCAGAAAGCGGGGGGTAGCCTACGAGCAGTACTTC
.	TRBJ2-1	.	TRBV12-5	CASGLGLRLVNEQFF	TGTGCTAGTGGTTTGGGGCTACGGCTAGTAAATGAGCAGTTCTTC